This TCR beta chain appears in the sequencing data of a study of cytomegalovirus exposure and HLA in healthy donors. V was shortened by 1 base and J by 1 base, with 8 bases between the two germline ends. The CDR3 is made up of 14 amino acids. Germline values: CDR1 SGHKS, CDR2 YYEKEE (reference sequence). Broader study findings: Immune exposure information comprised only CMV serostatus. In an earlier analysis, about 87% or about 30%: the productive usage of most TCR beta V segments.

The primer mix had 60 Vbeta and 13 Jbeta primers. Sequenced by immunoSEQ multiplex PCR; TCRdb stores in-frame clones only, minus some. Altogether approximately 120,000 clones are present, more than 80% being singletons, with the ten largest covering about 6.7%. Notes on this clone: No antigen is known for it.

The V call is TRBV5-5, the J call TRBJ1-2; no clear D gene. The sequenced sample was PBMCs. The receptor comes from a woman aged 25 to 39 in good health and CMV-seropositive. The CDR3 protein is CASSLTADNYGYTF. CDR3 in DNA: TGTGCCAGCAGCTTGACTGCCGATAACTATGGCTACACCTTC.